This TCR beta chain is from a study of OX40 agonist ivuxolimab in advanced cancers. Produced via immunoSEQ multiplex PCR; TCRdb's table is partial and in-frame only. This sample carries fewer than 80,000 clones, over 80% of them seen once, and the ten largest clones take around 3.4%. Here the sequenced sample was CD4+ or CD8+ T cells sorted from blood, taken in a trial of the OX40 agonist ivuxolimab. The TCR originated in an adult with an advanced solid tumor such as melanoma, head and neck, liver or kidney cancer.

CDR3: CASSRDRGLSGANVLTF. In DNA, the CDR3 is TGTGCCAGCTCTAGGGACAGGGGCCTCTCTGGGGCCAACGTCCTGACTTTC. This chain joins TRBV2 and TRBJ2-6; 10 bases line up with TRBD1. Germline-derived CDR1 and CDR2 are SNHLY and FYNNEI. This CDR3 has 17 residues. V lost 8 bases, J lost 0 bases, and 7 bases stayed unmatched.